The TCR beta chain under discussion was sequenced for a study of cytotoxic CD8 clonotypes in ibrutinib-treated CLL (dated by TCRdb to about 2021). About the full investigation: In this cohort, some 16 patients were treatment-naive and 11 to 12 were relapsed/refractory, while some 18 had unmutated IGHV. Longitudinal samples were obtainable from about 30% of the roughly 90 participants in the trial. Samples at response were collected after a median of approximately twelve months of treatment, with a range of about 6 to 40 months. All remission and progressive disease samples were collected while patients were still receiving ibrutinib. Partial responses were observed in roughly 24 patients and complete responses in 2; after a median follow-up of around 64 months, remission was maintained in 14 patients and progression was observed in approximately 12. Cryopreserved peripheral blood mononuclear cells were obtained prior to treatment, at the time of response, and at either disease progression or sustained remission. On average, each sample had about 250,000 productive templates and roughly 95,000 productive rearrangements.

Of note for this clone: The antigen this receptor binds is unknown. Per-nucleotide qualities are absent, and no much larger clonotype sits a single base away.

The goal of deep resolution MiSeq sequencing was a depth between 1 in 1 million and 1 in 200,000 T cells, and coverage averaged 10x per clonotype. The immunoSEQ hsTCRB Kit was used to generate the TCR beta libraries. For the original study's pipeline: The data were analyzed with ImmunoSEQ Analyzer and ImmunoSEQ Data Assistant, and V, D and J gene assignments followed IMGT definitions. Clonality, which ranges from 0 to 1, was calculated as one minus the normalized Shannon entropy of productive rearrangement frequencies. Only overrepresented clonotypes making up at least 0.05% of the repertoire of each patient were included in the public clonotype analysis. About a dozen age-matched healthy donor repertoires from immuneACCESS served as clonality controls. TCRdb holds this immuneACCESS table with in-frame rearrangements only. Some clones are missing; in checked studies, unresolved V genes explain under half, and the rest has no known cause. V, J and clone size derive from that table, while D and trimming were established from the DNA sequence. A total of over 200,000 clones appear in this sample, about four fifths of them only once. The ten largest clones add up to about an eighth of the sample.

Per the germline V gene (reference sequence), MNHNY is the CDR1 and SVGAGI is the CDR2. The germline V end is reduced by 6 bases and the J end by 3 bases; junction bases left unmatched: 5. From the cysteine up to the phenylalanine, the CDR3 has a length of 13 residues. This entry keeps only the CDR3 DNA: 39 bases, framed from base 1. Results the study describes overall, beyond this receptor: Baseline clonality was found to be higher than that of age-matched healthy donors and was strongly correlated with circulating CD8+ T-cell counts. Clonality rose at ibrutinib response, remained stable during sustained remission, and dropped back toward baseline at progression. Public clonotypes were found to be uncommon and were observed to contract or remain stable during treatment; the increase in clonality was shown to reflect expansion of private clonotypes at ibrutinib response. Sustained-remission and progressing patients did not have matched sampling times, and lymph node repertoires were not examined.

This sample's time point label indicates: approximately 11 months on ibrutinib. For TCR beta library preparation, about 2 micrograms of genomic DNA was extracted from cryopreserved PBMCs. Longitudinal blood samples from CLL patients on ibrutinib monotherapy underwent high-throughput TCR beta sequencing. The patients were enrolled in a single-center, open-label phase 2 trial of ibrutinib monotherapy. This receptor was obtained from a human donor with chronic lymphocytic leukemia. Recombination joined TRBV6-6 with TRBJ2-7; the junction holds 7 bases that match TRBD1. The sequences come from PBMCs, collected after 12 months of ibrutinib treatment. DNA sequence: TGTGCCAGCAGGCACGGGACAGACTACGAGCAGTACTTC. This gives the protein CASRHGTDYEQYF.